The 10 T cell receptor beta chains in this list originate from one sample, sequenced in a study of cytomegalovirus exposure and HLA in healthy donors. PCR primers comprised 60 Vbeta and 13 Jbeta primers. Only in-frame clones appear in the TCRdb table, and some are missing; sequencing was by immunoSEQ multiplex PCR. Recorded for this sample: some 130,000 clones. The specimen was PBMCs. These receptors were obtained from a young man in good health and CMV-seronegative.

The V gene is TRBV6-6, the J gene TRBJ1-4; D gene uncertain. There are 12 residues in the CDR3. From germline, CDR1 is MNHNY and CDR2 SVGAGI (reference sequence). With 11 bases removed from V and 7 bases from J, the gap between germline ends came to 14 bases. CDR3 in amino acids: CALGGFGEKLFF. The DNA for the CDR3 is TGTGCCCTGGGAGGGTTTGGTGAAAAACTGTTTTTT.

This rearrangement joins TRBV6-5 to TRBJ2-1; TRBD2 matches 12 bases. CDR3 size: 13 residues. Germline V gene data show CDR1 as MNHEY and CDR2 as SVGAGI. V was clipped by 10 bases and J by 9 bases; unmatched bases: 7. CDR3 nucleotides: TGTGCCACCCGACTAGCGGGAGATCTTGAGCAGTTCTTC. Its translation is CATRLAGDLEQFF.

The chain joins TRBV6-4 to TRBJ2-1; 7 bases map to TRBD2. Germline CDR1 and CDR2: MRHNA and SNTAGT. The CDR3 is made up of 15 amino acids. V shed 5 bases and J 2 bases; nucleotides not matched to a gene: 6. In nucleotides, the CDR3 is TGTGCCAGCAGTAGGCTAGCGGAGACCTACAATGAGCAGTTCTTC. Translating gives CASSRLAETYNEQFF.

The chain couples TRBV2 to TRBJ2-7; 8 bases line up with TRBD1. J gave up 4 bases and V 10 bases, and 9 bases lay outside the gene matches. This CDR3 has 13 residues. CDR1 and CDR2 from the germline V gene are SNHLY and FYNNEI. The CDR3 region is CATTLRQGYEQYF. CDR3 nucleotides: TGTGCCACCACCCTTCGACAGGGGTACGAGCAGTACTTC.

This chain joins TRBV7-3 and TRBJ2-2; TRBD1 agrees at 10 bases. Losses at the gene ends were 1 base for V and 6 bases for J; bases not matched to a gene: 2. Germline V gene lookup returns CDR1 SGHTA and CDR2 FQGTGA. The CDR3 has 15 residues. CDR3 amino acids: CASSLMGTGAGELFF. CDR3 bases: TGTGCCAGCAGCTTAATGGGGACAGGGGCCGGGGAGCTGTTTTTT.

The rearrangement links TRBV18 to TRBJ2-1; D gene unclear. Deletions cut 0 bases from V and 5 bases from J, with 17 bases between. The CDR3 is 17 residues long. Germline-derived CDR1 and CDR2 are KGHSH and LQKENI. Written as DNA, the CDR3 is TGTGCCAGCTCACCACCGCCTAGTCGACCTTTGGACAATGAGCAGTTCTTC. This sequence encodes CASSPPPSRPLDNEQFF.

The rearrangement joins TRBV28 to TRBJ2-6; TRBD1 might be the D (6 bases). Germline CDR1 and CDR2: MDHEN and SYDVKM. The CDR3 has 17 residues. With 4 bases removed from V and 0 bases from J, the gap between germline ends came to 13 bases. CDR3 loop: CASSSGTSTSGANVLTF. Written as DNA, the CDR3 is TGTGCCAGCAGTTCGGGGACATCAACCTCTGGGGCCAACGTCCTGACTTTC. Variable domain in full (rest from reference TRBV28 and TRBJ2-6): DVKVTQSSRYLVKRTGEKVFLECVQDMDHENMFWYRQDPGLGLRLIYFSYDVKMKEKGDIPEGYSVSREKKERFSLILESASTNQTSMYLCASSSGTSTSGANVLTFGAGSRLTVL.

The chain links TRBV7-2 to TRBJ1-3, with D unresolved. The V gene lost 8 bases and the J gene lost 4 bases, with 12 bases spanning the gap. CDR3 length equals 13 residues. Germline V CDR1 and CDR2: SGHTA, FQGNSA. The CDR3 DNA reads TGTGCCAGCGGCTCCGGAGGAGGAAACACCATATATTTT. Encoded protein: CASGSGGGNTIYF.

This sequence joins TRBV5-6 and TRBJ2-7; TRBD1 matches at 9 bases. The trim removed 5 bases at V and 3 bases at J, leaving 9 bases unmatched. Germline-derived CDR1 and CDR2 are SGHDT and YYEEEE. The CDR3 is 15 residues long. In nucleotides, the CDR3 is TGTGCCAGCAGTCAACTGGGACAGGGCCGCTACGAGCAGTACTTC. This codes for CASSQLGQGRYEQYF.

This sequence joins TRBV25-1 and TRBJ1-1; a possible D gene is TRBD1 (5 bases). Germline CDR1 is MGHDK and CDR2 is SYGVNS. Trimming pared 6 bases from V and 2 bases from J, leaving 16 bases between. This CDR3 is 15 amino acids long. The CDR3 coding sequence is TGTGCCAGCAGGTCGGGGGGGGAAGGAAACACTGAAGCTTTCTTT. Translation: CASRSGGEGNTEAFF.